The rows below give T cell receptor beta chains drawn from one sample of a study of shared clonotypes between healthy human individuals. Clones were read by immunoSEQ multiplex PCR, and TCRdb kept only the in-frame ones, dropping some. The sample shows millions of clones, approximately 94% of them seen only once. The sequenced sample consisted of naive CD4+ T cells sorted from blood. Receptor source: a man aged 18 to 29 in good health. The CDR3 runs from the conserved cysteine through the conserved F or W. Each record gives: clone size, D gene, J gene, V gene, CDR3 protein, CDR3 DNA. D genes are given only for firm matches. Expanded clones get a size class; other rows say once, few or many, or leave the size out.

abundance: NA; d_gene: NA; j_gene: TRBJ2-5; v_gene: TRBV2; CDR3aa: CASKPLETQYF; CDR3nt: TGTGCCAGCAAACCCTTAGAGACCCAGTACTTC
abundance: NA; d_gene: NA; j_gene: TRBJ2-5; v_gene: TRBV15; CDR3aa: CATSRDPTGAILGETQYF; CDR3nt: TGTGCCACCAGCAGAGATCCGACAGGCGCCATCTTAGGGGAGACCCAGTACTTC
abundance: NA; d_gene: TRBD2; j_gene: TRBJ2-5; v_gene: TRBV9; CDR3aa: CASSESVRGSYQETQYF; CDR3nt: TGTGCCAGCAGCGAGTCGGTTCGCGGGAGTTACCAAGAGACCCAGTACTTC
abundance: NA; d_gene: NA; j_gene: TRBJ1-2; v_gene: TRBV7-6; CDR3aa: CASSFQGQDGYTF; CDR3nt: TGTGCCAGCAGCTTCCAGGGGCAGGATGGCTACACCTTC
abundance: NA; d_gene: NA; j_gene: TRBJ2-1; v_gene: TRBV15; CDR3aa: CATSRATDRDNEQFF; CDR3nt: TGTGCCACCAGCAGAGCTACCGACAGAGACAATGAGCAGTTCTTC
abundance: NA; d_gene: NA; j_gene: TRBJ1-4; v_gene: TRBV19; CDR3aa: CASSAIARTGHREKLFF; CDR3nt: TGTGCCAGTAGTGCCATCGCGAGGACGGGCCATCGGGAAAAACTGTTTTTT
abundance: NA; d_gene: TRBD2; j_gene: TRBJ2-1; v_gene: TRBV5-1; CDR3aa: CASSRRLAGGGDEQFF; CDR3nt: TGCGCCAGCAGCAGGCGACTAGCGGGGGGAGGCGATGAGCAGTTCTTC
abundance: NA; d_gene: NA; j_gene: TRBJ2-7; v_gene: TRBV7-2; CDR3aa: CASSLGRGLYEQYF; CDR3nt: TGTGCCAGCAGCTTGGGGAGGGGGCTATACGAGCAGTACTTC
abundance: few; d_gene: NA; j_gene: TRBJ1-1; v_gene: TRBV4-1; CDR3aa: CASSQDSGDTEAFF; CDR3nt: TGCGCCAGCAGCCAAGATTCAGGGGACACTGAAGCTTTCTTT
abundance: NA; d_gene: TRBD2; j_gene: TRBJ2-1; v_gene: TRBV5-1; CDR3aa: CASSLLGLAPNEQFF; CDR3nt: TGCGCCAGCAGCTTGTTGGGACTAGCGCCGAATGAGCAGTTCTTC
abundance: NA; d_gene: TRBD2; j_gene: TRBJ2-7; v_gene: TRBV6-1; CDR3aa: CASSELAVYEQYF; CDR3nt: TGTGCCAGCAGTGAACTAGCGGTCTACGAGCAGTACTTC
abundance: NA; d_gene: NA; j_gene: TRBJ2-5; v_gene: TRBV7-7; CDR3aa: CASSLVASTVQETQYF; CDR3nt: TGTGCTAGCAGCTTAGTAGCCTCCACAGTCCAAGAGACCCAGTACTTC
abundance: NA; d_gene: NA; j_gene: TRBJ2-2; v_gene: TRBV6-1; CDR3aa: CASTQDPASGELFF; CDR3nt: TGTGCCAGCACCCAAGACCCAGCTTCCGGGGAGCTGTTTTTT
abundance: NA; d_gene: NA; j_gene: TRBJ2-2; v_gene: TRBV30; CDR3aa: CAWSISGELFF; CDR3nt: TGTGCCTGGAGTATTTCCGGGGAGCTGTTTTTT
abundance: NA; d_gene: NA; j_gene: TRBJ2-6; v_gene: TRBV11-2; CDR3aa: CASSLDTVMRYSGANVLTF; CDR3nt: TGTGCCAGCAGCTTAGACACAGTGATGCGGTACTCTGGGGCCAACGTCCTGACTTTC
abundance: NA; d_gene: NA; j_gene: TRBJ1-2; v_gene: TRBV2; CDR3aa: CASRAEYGYTF; CDR3nt: TGTGCCAGCAGGGCAGAGTACGGCTACACCTTC
abundance: NA; d_gene: NA; j_gene: TRBJ2-7; v_gene: TRBV30; CDR3aa: CAWSVIGRFDHEQYF; CDR3nt: TGTGCCTGGAGTGTGATTGGCAGGTTTGATCACGAGCAGTACTTC
abundance: NA; d_gene: NA; j_gene: TRBJ2-7; v_gene: TRBV28; CDR3aa: CASSPRGFSYEQYF; CDR3nt: TGTGCCAGCAGTCCAAGAGGTTTCAGCTACGAGCAGTACTTC
abundance: NA; d_gene: TRBD1; j_gene: TRBJ1-2; v_gene: TRBV5-1; CDR3aa: CASSTGQGGYTF; CDR3nt: TGCGCCAGCAGCACCGGACAGGGAGGCTACACCTTC
abundance: once; d_gene: NA; j_gene: TRBJ2-3; v_gene: TRBV6-1; CDR3aa: CASSERVDTQYF; CDR3nt: TGTGCCAGCAGTGAACGTGTGGATACGCAGTATTTT
abundance: NA; d_gene: NA; j_gene: TRBJ2-2; v_gene: TRBV6-6; CDR3aa: CASSPEGGRAGELFF; CDR3nt: TGTGCCAGCAGCCCCGAGGGGGGCAGGGCCGGGGAGCTGTTTTTT
abundance: NA; d_gene: NA; j_gene: TRBJ2-7; v_gene: TRBV5-1; CDR3aa: CASSSGSGYEQYF; CDR3nt: TGCGCCAGCAGCTCTGGGTCTGGCTACGAGCAGTACTTC
abundance: NA; d_gene: NA; j_gene: TRBJ1-4; v_gene: TRBV7-9; CDR3aa: CASSYKPQTTNEKLFF; CDR3nt: TGTGCCAGCAGTTATAAACCACAGACAACTAATGAAAAACTGTTTTTT
abundance: NA; d_gene: NA; j_gene: TRBJ2-2; v_gene: TRBV7-2; CDR3aa: CASSPAVGVTGELFF; CDR3nt: TGTGCCAGCAGCCCAGCAGTCGGGGTTACCGGGGAGCTGTTTTTT
abundance: NA; d_gene: NA; j_gene: TRBJ2-1; v_gene: TRBV7-2; CDR3aa: CASSLGWFGALWDEQFF; CDR3nt: TGTGCCAGCAGCTTGGGGTGGTTTGGAGCCCTCTGGGATGAGCAGTTCTTC
abundance: NA; d_gene: NA; j_gene: TRBJ1-1; v_gene: TRBV5-6; CDR3aa: CASSRNTEAFF; CDR3nt: TGTGCCAGCAGCCGGAACACTGAAGCTTTCTTT
abundance: NA; d_gene: NA; j_gene: TRBJ1-4; v_gene: TRBV15; CDR3aa: CATSDRDRGNEKLFF; CDR3nt: TGTGCCACCAGCGACCGGGACCGAGGTAATGAAAAACTGTTTTTT
abundance: NA; d_gene: NA; j_gene: TRBJ1-2; v_gene: TRBV18; CDR3aa: CASSPPRWGNYGYTF; CDR3nt: TGTGCCAGCTCACCACCCCGTTGGGGTAACTATGGCTACACCTTC
abundance: NA; d_gene: TRBD1; j_gene: TRBJ2-7; v_gene: TRBV5-1; CDR3aa: CASSLGDLWDRGFEQYF; CDR3nt: TGCGCCAGCAGCTTGGGTGACCTTTGGGACAGGGGTTTCGAGCAGTACTTC
abundance: NA; d_gene: NA; j_gene: TRBJ1-5; v_gene: TRBV19; CDR3aa: CASSTVSNQPQHF; CDR3nt: TGTGCCAGTTCAACGGTTAGCAATCAGCCCCAGCATTTT
abundance: NA; d_gene: NA; j_gene: TRBJ1-3; v_gene: TRBV5-1; CDR3aa: CASSPQTVFSGNTIYF; CDR3nt: TGCGCCAGCAGCCCCCAAACAGTATTCTCTGGAAACACCATATATTTT